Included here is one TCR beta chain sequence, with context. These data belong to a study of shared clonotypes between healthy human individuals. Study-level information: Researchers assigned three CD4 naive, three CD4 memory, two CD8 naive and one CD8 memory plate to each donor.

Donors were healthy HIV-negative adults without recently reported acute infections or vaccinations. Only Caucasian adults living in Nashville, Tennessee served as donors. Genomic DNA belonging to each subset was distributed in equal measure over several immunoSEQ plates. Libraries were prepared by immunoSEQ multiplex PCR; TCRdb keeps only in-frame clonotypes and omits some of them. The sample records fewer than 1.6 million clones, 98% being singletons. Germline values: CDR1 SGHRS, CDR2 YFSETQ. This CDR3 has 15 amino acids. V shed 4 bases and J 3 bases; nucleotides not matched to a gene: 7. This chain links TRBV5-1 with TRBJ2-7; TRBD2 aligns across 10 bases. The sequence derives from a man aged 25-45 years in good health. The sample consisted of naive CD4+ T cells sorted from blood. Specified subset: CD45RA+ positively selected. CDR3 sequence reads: CASSQRTSGSYEQYF. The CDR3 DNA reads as TGCGCCAGCAGCCAAAGGACTAGCGGAAGCTACGAGCAGTACTTC.